Listed here are 7 T cell receptor beta chains from one sample, sequenced in a study of cytomegalovirus exposure and HLA in healthy donors. The PCR was carried out with 60 Vbeta primers and 13 Jbeta primers. Profiled with immunoSEQ multiplex PCR; TCRdb holds only in-frame clones, not every one. Of about 200,000 clones in the sample, about 86% were seen once. Sequences were obtained from PBMCs. These receptors all stem from a man in his forties or fifties in good health and CMV-seropositive.

This clone showed up just once. This chain joins TRBV11-2 and TRBJ1-5; possible D gene TRBD1, 5 bases. CDR1 and CDR2 from the germline V gene are SGHAT and FQNNGV. This CDR3 has 15 residues. V was pared by 4 bases and J by 7 bases, with 17 bases between. CDR3 sequence (DNA): TGTGCCAGCAGCTCCACTCCGGGGCGGGGACAGCCCCAGCATTTT. Its translation is CASSSTPGRGQPQHF.

The sample holds a few counts of this clone. CDR3 sequence: CASSLDGRTNTEAFF. The CDR3 DNA is TGCGCCAGCAGCTTGGATGGGCGGACTAACACTGAAGCTTTCTTT. J is TRBJ1-1 and V is TRBV5-1; no clear D. The V gene lost 0 bases and the J gene lost 2 bases, with 11 bases spanning the gap. The length of the CDR3 is 15 residues. Germline CDR1 reads SGHRS; CDR2 reads YFSETQ.

Details on this clone: At one boundary the junction diverges from the germline segment, which might be a read error. The chain combines TRBV5-1 with TRBJ2-1, with 9 bases matching TRBD2. The CDR3 is 13 residues long. Germline-derived CDR1 and CDR2 are SGHRS and YFSETQ. CDR3: CASSLDLAGESIF. As DNA, the CDR3 is TGCGCCAGCAGCTTGGACTTAGCGGGAGAGTCGATCTTC.

This clone has only one observation. This chain's CDR3 is CASSSGTGYTDTQYF. The DNA for the CDR3 is TGTGCCAGCAGTTCTGGGACAGGGTACACAGATACGCAGTATTTT. The V and J genes are TRBV28 and TRBJ2-3; 9 bases align to TRBD1. Germline CDR1 reads MDHEN; CDR2 reads SYDVKM. The CDR3 loop spans 15 amino acids. J gave up 2 bases and V 4 bases, and 4 bases lay outside the gene matches.

The rearrangement uses TRBV28 and TRBJ1-2; possible D gene TRBD1, 6 bases. V was trimmed by 7 bases and J by 7 bases, leaving 16 bases between them. CDR3 size: 13 residues. Germline CDR1 and CDR2: MDHEN and SYDVKM. CDR3 sequence (DNA): TGTGCCAGCACCCCGACAGGCGGTTTTGGCTACACCTTC. It translates to CASTPTGGFGYTF.

This chain uses TRBV27 with TRBJ2-3; 10 nucleotides line up with TRBD2. Germline CDR1 MNHEY, CDR2 SMNVEV (reference sequence). This CDR3 is built from 15 residues. V was pared by 0 bases and J by 6 bases, with 3 bases of the junction left unmatched. DNA of the CDR3: TGTGCCAGCAGTTTATCGGGACTAGCGCAGGATACGCAGTATTTT. Amino acid sequence: CASSLSGLAQDTQYF.

This chain connects TRBV5-1 to TRBJ2-7, with a weak D call TRBD1 (7 bases). V gave up 4 bases and J gave up 6 bases, with 20 bases separating them. CDR1 and CDR2 from the germline V gene are SGHRS and YFSETQ. CDR3 length equals 15 residues. The CDR3 DNA follows: TGCGCCAGCAGCCCCTTCGGAGGGGGCGGGCGCGAGCAGTACTTC. This sequence encodes CASSPFGGGGREQYF.